In its sample, the clone carrying this T cell receptor beta chain was seen many times. Its specificity is not known. The sample comes from a study of identical twins. Whole-study results and caveats: Researchers caution that invariant MAIT and iNKT cells could partly confound zero-insertion analyses. Out-of-frame alpha sequences shared by twins showed excess low generation probability. Where beta out-of-frame sequences were concerned, excess twin sharing was weaker.

Germline V CDR1 and CDR2: DFQATT, SNEGSKA (reference sequence). The CDR3 has 15 amino acids. Trimming took off 1 base at V and 1 base at J, with 14 bases between the two ends. A template switching step contributed a universal primer site, while unique molecular identifiers were present in the cDNA. In TCRdb, the 5' RACE reads were re-called with MiXCR into one record per CDR3 protein. This sample has around 250,000 distinct CDR3 sequences, with about 8.9% found just once. The sample also formed part of further work on yellow fever vaccine responses in identical twins.

The sequencing input was CD8+ T cells sorted from blood. V is TRBV20-1 and J is TRBJ2-7, with TRBD2 as a possible D gene (6 bases). This sequence was found in a young woman in good health. Here the CDR3 reads CSARGGGADSYEQYF. CDR3 nucleotides: TGCAGTGCTAGAGGGGGCGGGGCCGATTCCTACGAGCAGTACTTC.